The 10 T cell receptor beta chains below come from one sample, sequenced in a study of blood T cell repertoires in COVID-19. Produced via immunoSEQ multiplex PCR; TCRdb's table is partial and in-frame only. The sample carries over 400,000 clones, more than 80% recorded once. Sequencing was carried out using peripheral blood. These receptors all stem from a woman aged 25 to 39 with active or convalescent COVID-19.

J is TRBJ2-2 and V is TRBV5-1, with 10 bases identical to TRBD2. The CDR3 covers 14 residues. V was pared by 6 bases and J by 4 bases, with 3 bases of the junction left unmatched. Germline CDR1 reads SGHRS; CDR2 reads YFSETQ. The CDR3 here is CASKREGGTGELFF. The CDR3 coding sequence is TGCGCCAGCAAGCGGGAGGGTGGCACCGGGGAGCTGTTTTTT.

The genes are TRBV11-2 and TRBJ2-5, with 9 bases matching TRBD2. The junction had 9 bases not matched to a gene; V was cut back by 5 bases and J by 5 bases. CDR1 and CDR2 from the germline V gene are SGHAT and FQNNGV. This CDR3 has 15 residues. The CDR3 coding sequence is TGTGCCAGCAGCCCAATAGCGGGGGTGGTGGAGACCCAGTACTTC. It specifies CASSPIAGVVETQYF.

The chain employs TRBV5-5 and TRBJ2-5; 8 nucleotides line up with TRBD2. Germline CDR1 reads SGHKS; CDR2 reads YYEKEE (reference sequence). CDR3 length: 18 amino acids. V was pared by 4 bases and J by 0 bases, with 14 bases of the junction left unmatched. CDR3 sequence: CASSPTPRAGGNQETQYF. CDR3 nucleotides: TGTGCCAGCAGCCCCACGCCCCGCGCGGGGGGTAACCAAGAGACCCAGTACTTC.

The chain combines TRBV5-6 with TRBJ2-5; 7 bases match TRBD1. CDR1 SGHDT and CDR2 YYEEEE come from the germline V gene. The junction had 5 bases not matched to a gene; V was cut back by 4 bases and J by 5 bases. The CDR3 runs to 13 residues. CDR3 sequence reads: CASSPTGVETQYF. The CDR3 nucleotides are TGTGCCAGCAGCCCCACAGGGGTGGAGACCCAGTACTTC.

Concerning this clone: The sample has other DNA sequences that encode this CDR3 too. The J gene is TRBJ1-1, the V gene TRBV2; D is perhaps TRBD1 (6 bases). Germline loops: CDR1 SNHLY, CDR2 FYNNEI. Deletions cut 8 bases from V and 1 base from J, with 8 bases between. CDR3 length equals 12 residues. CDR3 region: CASRRGNTEAFF. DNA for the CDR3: TGTGCCAGCCGCAGGGGGAACACTGAAGCTTTCTTT.

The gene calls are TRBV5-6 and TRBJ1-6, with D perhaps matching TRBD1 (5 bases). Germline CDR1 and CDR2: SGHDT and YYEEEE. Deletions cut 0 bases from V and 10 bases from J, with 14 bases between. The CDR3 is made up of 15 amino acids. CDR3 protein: CASSLVGQGISPLHF. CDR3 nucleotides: TGTGCCAGCAGCTTGGTTGGGCAGGGTATCTCACCCCTCCACTTT.

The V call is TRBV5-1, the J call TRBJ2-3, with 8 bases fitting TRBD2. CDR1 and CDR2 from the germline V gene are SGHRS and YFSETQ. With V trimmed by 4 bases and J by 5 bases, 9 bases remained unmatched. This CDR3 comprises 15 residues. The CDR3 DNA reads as TGCGCCAGCAGCGGGACGGGGGGGCGAGAAGATACGCAGTATTTT. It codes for CASSGTGGREDTQYF.

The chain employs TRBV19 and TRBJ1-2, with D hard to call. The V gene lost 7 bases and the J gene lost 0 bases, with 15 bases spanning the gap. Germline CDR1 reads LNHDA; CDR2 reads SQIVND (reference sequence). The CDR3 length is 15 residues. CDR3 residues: CASMEEAVTNYGYTF. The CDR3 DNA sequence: TGTGCCAGTATGGAGGAGGCAGTGACTAACTATGGCTACACCTTC.

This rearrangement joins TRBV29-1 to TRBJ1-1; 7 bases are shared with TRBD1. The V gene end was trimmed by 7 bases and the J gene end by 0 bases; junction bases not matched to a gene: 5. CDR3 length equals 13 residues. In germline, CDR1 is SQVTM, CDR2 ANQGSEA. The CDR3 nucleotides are TGCAGCGCCAGACAGGGTATGAACACTGAAGCTTTCTTT. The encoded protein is CSARQGMNTEAFF. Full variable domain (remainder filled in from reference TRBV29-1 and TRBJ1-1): SAVISQKPSRDICQRGTSLTIQCQVDSQVTMMFWYRQQPGQSLTLIATANQGSEATYESGFVIDKFPISRPNLTFSTLTVSNMSPEDSSIYLCSARQGMNTEAFFGQGTRLTVV.

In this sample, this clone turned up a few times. The CDR3 nucleotides are TGTGCCAGCAGCTTACTACAGGGTGGAGAGCAGTTCTTC. Encoded protein: CASSLLQGGEQFF. The chain carries TRBV7-9 and TRBJ2-1, with D possibly matching TRBD1 (6 bases). This CDR3 contains 13 residues. CDR1 and CDR2 (germline): SEHNR, FQNEAQ (reference sequence). Trimming removed 2 bases from V and 10 bases from J, with 12 bases in between.